This T cell receptor (beta chain) was identified during a study of neurological immune-mediated disorders. Synthesis of cDNA used 5'RACE (with 10-nucleotide random UMIs). Every sequencing run generated over 160 million TCR-beta sequences from 15-18 subjects. Using its own MiXCR run on the 5' RACE reads, TCRdb lists one record per CDR3 protein. Among 70,000 to 95,000 distinct CDR3 sequences listed, more than 15% were seen once. Source material was 2 million unsorted PBMCs, stored at -80 °C in RNAlater. Study-wide points: The study found no CDR3 amino acid sequences shared by expanded clones across subjects, suggesting private repertoires in all groups.

This clonotype was seen repeatedly, ten times or more. Its specificity is unknown. CDR3 length: 14 amino acids. The V gene end was trimmed by 5 bases and the J gene end by 8 bases; junction bases not matched to a gene: 11. Germline V gene lookup returns CDR1 MNHEY and CDR2 SMNVEV (reference sequence). The chain uses TRBV27 and TRBJ2-7, with 8 bases lining up with TRBD1. Sequenced material: PBMCs. This TCR was recovered from a woman aged 35 to 49 in good health. CDR3 in amino acids: CASSPQGGQHKQYV. The CDR3 nucleotides are TGTGCCAGCAGTCCACAGGGGGGACAGCACAAGCAGTACGTC.